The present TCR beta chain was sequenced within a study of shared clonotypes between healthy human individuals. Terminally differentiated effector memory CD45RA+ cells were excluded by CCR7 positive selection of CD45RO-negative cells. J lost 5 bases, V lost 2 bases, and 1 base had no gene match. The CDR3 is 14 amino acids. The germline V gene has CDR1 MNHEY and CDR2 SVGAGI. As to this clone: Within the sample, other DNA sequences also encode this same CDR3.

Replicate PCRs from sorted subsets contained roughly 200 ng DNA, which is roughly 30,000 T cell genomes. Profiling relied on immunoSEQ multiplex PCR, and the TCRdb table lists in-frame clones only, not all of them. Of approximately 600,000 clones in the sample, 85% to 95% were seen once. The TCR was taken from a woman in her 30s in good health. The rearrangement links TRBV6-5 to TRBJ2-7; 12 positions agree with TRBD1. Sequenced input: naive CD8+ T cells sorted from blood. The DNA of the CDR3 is TGTGCCAGCAGTTACGGGACAGGGGGCGACGAGCAGTACTTC. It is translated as CASSYGTGGDEQYF.